This passage covers 27 T cell receptor beta chains from one sample sequenced in a study of cytomegalovirus exposure and HLA in healthy donors. In the PCR, 60 Vbeta and 13 Jbeta primers were used. Clones were read by immunoSEQ multiplex PCR, and TCRdb kept only the in-frame ones, dropping some. The sample has 150,000 to 200,000 clones; just under 80% are singletons. Sequencing was done on a sample of PBMCs. All receptors derive from a woman younger than 45 in good health and CMV-seropositive.

The chain uses TRBV28 and TRBJ2-1; 10 nucleotides agree with TRBD2. After removal of 11 bases from V and 5 bases from J, the junction contained 9 bases not matched to a gene. The CDR3 totals 14 residues. Per the germline V gene, CDR1 is MDHEN and CDR2 is SYDVKM. The CDR3 here is CAGMKREGHNEQFF. Here the CDR3 DNA reads TGTGCCGGGATGAAGCGGGAGGGCCACAATGAGCAGTTCTTC.

This sequence joins TRBV6-6 and TRBJ2-5; no reliable D call. The V end lost 0 bases, the J end lost 5 bases, and 4 bases lay between the germline ends. The CDR3 sequence is 12 residues long. The germline V gene has CDR1 MNHNY and CDR2 SVGAGI (reference sequence). DNA for the CDR3: TGTGCCAGCAGTTACTCATCGGAGACCCAGTACTTC. Translated, it gives CASSYSSETQYF.

The rearrangement joins TRBV4-3 to TRBJ1-6; the D gene is possibly TRBD1 (5 bases). V lost 8 bases and J 0 bases, leaving 11 bases between the germline ends. CDR3 length: 15 residues. The germline gives CDR1 LGHNA, CDR2 YSLEER. The CDR3 spells CASRGGGSYNSPLHF. CDR3 sequence (DNA): TGCGCCAGCCGCGGGGGGGGCTCCTATAATTCACCCCTCCACTTT.

The rearrangement links TRBV5-8 to TRBJ2-4, with no clear D. The CDR3 sequence is 15 residues long. The germline V gene has CDR1 SGHTS and CDR2 YDEGEE. V lost 7 bases and J lost 0, with 14 bases in between. CDR3 loop: CASSRHSLAKNIQYF. Written as DNA, the CDR3 is TGTGCCAGCTCCCGACATTCCCTAGCCAAAAACATTCAGTACTTC.

This chain uses TRBV2 with TRBJ2-3, with D possibly TRBD2 on 6 matching bases. The CDR3 consists of 13 residues. Germline CDR1 and CDR2: SNHLY and FYNNEI. The V gene lost 6 bases and the J gene lost 3 bases, with 10 bases spanning the gap. The CDR3 region is CASRGDFTDTQYF. The CDR3 bases are TGTGCCAGCAGAGGGGACTTTACAGATACGCAGTATTTT.

V and J are TRBV15 and TRBJ2-2; 8 bases are a match to TRBD1. Trimming removed 1 base from V and 3 bases from J; junction bases left unmatched: 1. CDR1 LNHNV and CDR2 YYDKDF come from the germline V gene (reference sequence). This CDR3 has 15 amino acids. CDR3 coding DNA: TGTGCCACCAGCAGAGTGGGACAGGACACCGGGGAGCTGTTTTTT. It codes for CATSRVGQDTGELFF.

The chain employs TRBV6-5 and TRBJ1-5, with 7 bases fitting TRBD1. Germline CDR1 is MNHEY and CDR2 is SVGAGI. The CDR3 extends over 15 amino acids. J lost 1 base, V lost 7 bases, and 7 bases had no gene match. CDR3 in amino acids: CASTDRVGSNQPQHF. Here the CDR3 DNA reads TGTGCCAGCACCGACAGGGTGGGGAGCAATCAGCCCCAGCATTTT.

The chain combines TRBV7-6 with TRBJ2-3; TRBD2 aligns across 9 bases. This CDR3 spans 17 amino acids. Germline loops: CDR1 SGHVS, CDR2 FNYEAQ. The junction had 7 bases not matched to a gene; V was cut back by 1 base and J by 2 bases. DNA of the CDR3: TGTGCCAGCAGCTTAGGGTTGCTAGCGGGGACCACAGATACGCAGTATTTT. Its translation: CASSLGLLAGTTDTQYF.

This clone was seen a handful of times. The genes are TRBV28 and TRBJ2-7; 9 bases are a match to TRBD1. There are 14 residues in the CDR3. CDR1 and CDR2 (germline): MDHEN, SYDVKM. J lost 6 bases, V lost 6 bases, and 9 bases had no gene match. The CDR3 bases are TGTGCCAGCAGCACGTGGACAGGGGCAGCCGAGCAGTACTTC. This translates into CASSTWTGAAEQYF.

This clone was detected once. The rearrangement joins TRBV19 to TRBJ1-1; the D is unclear. Germline-derived CDR1 and CDR2 are LNHDA and SQIVND (reference sequence). V lost 4 bases and J 7 bases, leaving 13 bases between the germline ends. The CDR3 contains 13 residues. In nucleotides, the CDR3 is TGTGCCAGTAGTACTAACTCTATTGGTGAAGCTTTCTTT. This gives the protein CASSTNSIGEAFF.

The V gene is TRBV15, the J gene TRBJ2-7, with TRBD1 matching over 9 bases. Per germline, CDR1 LNHNV and CDR2 YYDKDF (reference sequence). The CDR3 spans 15 residues. V lost 3 bases, J lost 0 bases, and 3 bases stayed unmatched. CDR3 region: CATSSGQGPSYEQYF. CDR3 nucleotide sequence: TGTGCCACCAGCAGTGGACAGGGGCCCTCCTACGAGCAGTACTTC.

This rearrangement joins TRBV7-8 to TRBJ2-2; D is unclear. The length of the CDR3 is 12 residues. V dropped 3 bases and J dropped 7 bases, with 6 bases sitting between them. The V gene's germline CDR1 is SGHVS and CDR2 FQNEAQ. The CDR3 nucleotides are TGTGCCAGCAGCTTCTTGAGCGGGGAGCTGTTTTTT. It specifies CASSFLSGELFF.

This chain joins TRBV11-1 and TRBJ2-7, with 10 bases aligning to TRBD1. The CDR3 covers 18 residues. CDR1 and CDR2 (germline): SGHAT, FQDESV (reference sequence). J lost 2 bases, V lost 4 bases, and 14 bases had no gene match. CDR3 amino acids: CASSSLIRDRGSPYEQYF. The CDR3 DNA reads TGTGCCAGCAGCTCCTTAATTAGGGACAGGGGAAGCCCCTACGAGCAGTACTTC.

This chain links TRBV7-9 with TRBJ2-7; perhaps TRBD1 as D (5 bases). CDR3 length: 15 residues. Germline-derived CDR1 and CDR2 are SEHNR and FQNEAQ (reference sequence). Trimming shortened V by 1 base and J by 4 bases, and 14 bases separated the two germline ends. CDR3 DNA sequence: TGTGCCAGCAGCTTAGTAAGTCAGGGTGGTTACGAGCAGTACTTC. The encoded protein is CASSLVSQGGYEQYF.

The V gene is TRBV29-1, the J gene TRBJ2-5, with TRBD2 as a possible D gene (5 bases). Trimming cost V 3 bases and J 2 bases, with 7 bases left between them. The CDR3 has 12 residues. The V gene's germline CDR1 is SQVTM and CDR2 ANQGSEA. CDR3 coding DNA: TGCAGCGTTGAGAGGGAGCAAGAGACCCAGTACTTC. This gives the protein CSVEREQETQYF. The complete variable domain, with remaining parts taken from reference TRBV29-1 and TRBJ2-5, reads SAVISQKPSRDICQRGTSLTIQCQVDSQVTMMFWYRQQPGQSLTLIATANQGSEATYESGFVIDKFPISRPNLTFSTLTVSNMSPEDSSIYLCSVEREQETQYFGPGTRLLVL.

The rearrangement joins TRBV6-5 to TRBJ2-2; D call uncertain. The CDR3 is 12 residues long. The V end was cut by 7 bases, the J end by 3 bases, with 6 bases between. Germline V CDR1 and CDR2: MNHEY, SVGAGI. DNA for the CDR3: TGTGCCAGCACCCACTACACCGGGGAGCTGTTTTTT. Its protein product is CASTHYTGELFF.

This rearrangement joins TRBV9 to TRBJ2-7, with 9 bases aligning to TRBD1. Germline-derived CDR1 and CDR2 are SGDLS and YYNGEE. This CDR3 contains 14 residues. V lost 4 bases, J lost 2 bases, and 4 bases stayed unmatched. The CDR3 spells CASSPGTGTYEQYF. The CDR3 DNA sequence: TGTGCCAGCAGCCCTGGGACAGGGACCTACGAGCAGTACTTC.

This clone was recorded at least ten times. The chain joins TRBV27 to TRBJ2-5; possibly TRBD1 for D (6 bases). CDR3 size: 13 residues. The germline CDR1 and CDR2 sequences are MNHEY and SMNVEV (reference sequence). Between the trimmed V and J ends, which lost 5 bases and 6 bases, there was a span of 13 bases. CDR3 protein: CASSLGRGQTQYF. The CDR3 coding sequence is TGTGCCAGCAGTCTGGGCAGGGGACAGACCCAGTACTTC.

V usage is TRBV2 and J usage is TRBJ2-2; possible D gene TRBD2, 6 bases. Per the germline V gene, CDR1 is SNHLY and CDR2 is FYNNEI. V dropped 4 bases and J dropped 0 bases, with 6 bases sitting between them. This CDR3 spans 14 amino acids. The CDR3 DNA sequence: TGTGCCAGCAGTGGCGGGACGAACACCGGGGAGCTGTTTTTT. Protein: CASSGGTNTGELFF.

The V gene is TRBV6-4, the J gene TRBJ2-7, with a possible D match to TRBD2 (5 bases). Trimming left V 3 bases short and J 1 base short, with 7 bases between. The CDR3 loop spans 13 amino acids. Germline CDR1 and CDR2: MRHNA and SNTAGT. CDR3 in amino acids: CASSEEDSYEQYF. The DNA of the CDR3 is TGTGCCAGCAGTGAGGAGGATTCCTACGAGCAGTACTTC.

This chain links TRBV19 with TRBJ2-3, with 7 nucleotides matching TRBD2. The J segment lost 4 bases and the V segment lost 6 bases, leaving 7 bases of the junction unmatched. The length of the CDR3 is 14 residues. From germline, CDR1 is LNHDA and CDR2 SQIVND (reference sequence). Here the CDR3 DNA reads TGTGCCAGTAGAGTAGCGGGCCCCTCAGATACGCAGTATTTT. This translates into CASRVAGPSDTQYF.

This chain joins TRBV9 and TRBJ2-5; D unresolved. The CDR3 is 13 amino acids. Trimming took off 0 bases at V and 2 bases at J, with 5 bases between the two ends. Germline CDR1 and CDR2: SGDLS and YYNGEE. CDR3 in amino acids: CASSVDRQETQYF. Here the CDR3 DNA reads TGTGCCAGCAGCGTAGACAGACAAGAGACCCAGTACTTC.

The chain recombines TRBV4-1 with TRBJ2-5; TRBD2 matches 10 bases. CDR1 MGHRA and CDR2 YSYEKL come from the germline V gene. The ends lost 4 bases at V and 9 bases at J; junction bases unmatched: 11. This CDR3 spans 15 amino acids. The CDR3 region has the DNA TGCGCCAGCAGCCCATCAGCGGGGGGGAAGCAGCCCCAGTACTTC. The encoded protein is CASSPSAGGKQPQYF.

The J gene is TRBJ2-7, the V gene TRBV27; 9 bases match TRBD1. This CDR3 has 14 amino acids. From germline, CDR1 is MNHEY and CDR2 SMNVEV (reference sequence). Unmatched junction bases numbered 6, after V lost 6 bases and J lost 3 bases. In nucleotides, the CDR3 is TGTGCCAGCAGAACCGGGACAGGGCTCTACGAGCAGTACTTC. Its protein is CASRTGTGLYEQYF.

The chain couples TRBV9 to TRBJ2-2; possibly TRBD2 for D (6 bases). The length of the CDR3 is 14 residues. Germline CDR1 is SGDLS and CDR2 is YYNGEE. Deletions cut 1 base from V and 4 bases from J, with 8 bases between. The CDR3 here is CASSVRGGTGELFF. CDR3 coding DNA: TGTGCCAGCAGCGTACGGGGAGGCACCGGGGAGCTGTTTTTT.

This clone was seen just once. V and J are TRBV5-1 and TRBJ1-5; D is unclear. V shed 0 bases and J shed 2 bases, with 12 bases lying between them. This CDR3 has 16 residues. Germline CDR1 is SGHRS and CDR2 is YFSETQ. In DNA, the CDR3 is TGCGCCAGCAGCTTGGAAGGTTACGGGGGCAATCAGCCCCAGCATTTT. Translating it yields CASSLEGYGGNQPQHF. The full variable domain, with the rest looked up from reference TRBV5-1 and TRBJ1-5, is KAGVTQTPRYLIKTRGQQVTLSCSPISGHRSVSWYQQTPGQGLQFLFEYFSETQRNKGNFPGRFSGRQFSNSRSEMNVSTLELGDSALYLCASSLEGYGGNQPQHFGDGTRLSIL.

V usage is TRBV19 and J usage is TRBJ1-5; 7 bases agree with TRBD1. Germline loops: CDR1 LNHDA, CDR2 SQIVND (reference sequence). J lost 6 bases, V lost 5 bases, and 19 bases had no gene match. The CDR3 totals 18 residues. CDR3 protein: CASSPPVGWQGVGQPQHF. CDR3 bases: TGTGCCAGTAGTCCGCCCGTTGGGTGGCAGGGGGTGGGTCAGCCCCAGCATTTT. Looking up the rest from reference TRBV19 and TRBJ1-5 gives the full variable domain: DGGITQSPKYLFRKEGQNVTLSCEQNLNHDAMYWYRQDPGQGLRLIYYSQIVNDFQKGDIAEGYSVSREKKESFPLTVTSAQKNPTAFYLCASSPPVGWQGVGQPQHFGDGTRLSIL.